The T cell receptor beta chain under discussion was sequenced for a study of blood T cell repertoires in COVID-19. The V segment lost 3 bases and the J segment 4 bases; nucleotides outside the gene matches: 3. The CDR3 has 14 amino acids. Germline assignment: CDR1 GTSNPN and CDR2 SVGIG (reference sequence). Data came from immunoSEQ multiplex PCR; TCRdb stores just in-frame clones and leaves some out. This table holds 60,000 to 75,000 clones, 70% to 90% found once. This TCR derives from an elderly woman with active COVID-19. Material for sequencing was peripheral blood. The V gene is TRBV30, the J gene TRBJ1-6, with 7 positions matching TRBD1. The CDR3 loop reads CAWRGTAYNSPLHF. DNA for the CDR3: TGTGCCTGGAGGGGGACAGCTTATAATTCACCCCTCCACTTT. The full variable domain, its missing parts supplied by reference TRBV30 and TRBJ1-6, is SQTIHQWPATLVQPVGSPLSLECTVEGTSNPNLYWYRQAAGRGLQLLFYSVGIGQISSEVPQNLSASRPQDRQFILSSKKLLLSDSGFYLCAWRGTAYNSPLHFGNGTRLTVT.